These T cell receptor beta chains were read from a single sample in a study of CD8 T cells in Susac syndrome. TCRdb re-analysed the immunoSEQ multiplex PCR reads in MiXCR, keeping a single row per CDR3 protein. The sample records 200,000 or so distinct CDR3 sequences, 85% to 95% being singletons. Material for sequencing was CD8+ T cells from PBMCs. The receptor set was obtained from a human donor with Susac syndrome. The CDR3 runs from the conserved cysteine through the conserved F or W. Each record gives: J gene, clone size, V gene, D gene, CDR3 DNA, CDR3 protein. A D gene is named only where the DNA matches it firmly. Clone sizes are given selectively: once, few, many, or a class where the clone is expanded.

>TRBJ2-1|.|TRBV10-2|TRBD2
TGCGCCAGCAGTGAGTCGCTGGGACTAGTGAGTTTTAATGAGCAGTTCTTC
CASSESLGLVSFNEQFF
>TRBJ2-3|.|TRBV15|.
TGTGCCACCAGCAGGGACAGCTTAACAGATACGCAGTATTTT
CATSRDSLTDTQYF
>TRBJ1-1|.|TRBV9|.
TGTGCCAGCAGCCCCTCCCTAATGAACACTGAAGCTTTCTTT
CASSPSLMNTEAFF
>TRBJ1-2|.|TRBV9|TRBD1
TGTGCCAGCAGCTCACAGGGGCTGAGCTATGGCTACACCTTC
CASSSQGLSYGYTF
>TRBJ2-1|once|TRBV9|.
TGTGCCTCGGGCGGGCTCTACAATGAGCAGTTCTTC
CASGGLYNEQFF
>TRBJ2-7|once|TRBV19|TRBD1
TGTGCCAGTAGTACCCCACAGGGGGCGACGGGCGAGCAGTACTTC
CASSTPQGATGEQYF
>TRBJ2-7|.|TRBV7-2|.
TGTGCCAGCAGCTTAGCGGGTATGGAAGTCTCCTACGAGCAGTACTTC
CASSLAGMEVSYEQYF
>TRBJ2-5|.|TRBV11-1|TRBD1
TGTGCCAGCAGCAGGGACAGGGGGCGTGGGGAGACCCAGTACTTC
CASSRDRGRGETQYF
>TRBJ2-7|.|TRBV10-3|.
TGTGCCATCAGTGGGGATGGGACATCGGCTTACGAGCAGTACTTC
CAISGDGTSAYEQYF
>TRBJ2-7|.|TRBV4-1|.
TGCGCCAGCAGCCGAGCTTCCGGGGTTGCCTACGAGCAGTACTTC
CASSRASGVAYEQYF
>TRBJ2-5|.|TRBV11-1|TRBD2
TGTGCCAGCAGCTTAGGAGCGGGAGCCCCCGAGACCCAGTACTTC
CASSLGAGAPETQYF